Listed here are 6 T cell receptor beta chains from one sample, sequenced in a study of graft-versus-host responses after intestinal transplantation. Repertoires were generated with immunoSEQ multiplex PCR, while TCRdb's copy carries only in-frame clones and drops some. The profile shows 21,000 or so clones, 89% of them singletons. This sample comprised PBMCs, obtained roughly ten weeks after intestinal transplantation. Source of these receptors: a human patient who received an intestinal transplant, so some T cells may come from the graft donor.

The chain couples TRBV15 to TRBJ2-7; TRBD1 matches 9 bases. The CDR3 covers 18 residues. CDR1 and CDR2 from the germline V gene are LNHNV and YYDKDF (reference sequence). After removal of 0 bases from V and 2 bases from J, the junction contained 11 bases not matched to a gene. CDR3 region: CATSREALWDRATYEQYF. The CDR3 coding sequence is TGTGCCACCAGCAGAGAAGCGCTTTGGGACAGGGCTACCTACGAGCAGTACTTC.

The chain joins TRBV7-2 to TRBJ2-7, with TRBD2 matching 13 bases. The CDR3 is made up of 16 amino acids. The germline V gene has CDR1 SGHTA and CDR2 FQGNSA. V shed 5 bases and J 0 bases; nucleotides not matched to a gene: 4. The CDR3 region has the DNA TGTGCCAGCAGCACACTAGCGGGGGGGACCTCCTACGAGCAGTACTTC. It is translated as CASSTLAGGTSYEQYF. Together with reference TRBV7-2 and TRBJ2-7, the CDR3 gives the full variable domain: GAGVSQSPSNKVTEKGKDVELRCDPISGHTALYWYRQSLGQGLEFLIYFQGNSAPDKSGLPSDRFSAERTGGSVSTLTIQRTQQEDSAVYLCASSTLAGGTSYEQYFGPGTRLTVT.

V and J are TRBV19 and TRBJ2-3; 9 nucleotides match TRBD2. The length of the CDR3 is 15 residues. CDR1 and CDR2 from the germline V gene are LNHDA and SQIVND (reference sequence). V dropped 1 base and J dropped 5; count of bases not matched to a gene: 4. The CDR3 loop reads CASSIVSSGIDTQYF. CDR3 sequence (DNA): TGTGCCAGTAGTATAGTGTCTAGCGGGATAGATACGCAGTATTTT.

The rearrangement links TRBV2 to TRBJ2-7, with 7 bases fitting TRBD1. Germline trimming cut 3 bases from V and 0 bases from J; bases unmatched to any gene: 5. This CDR3 contains 15 residues. CDR1 is SNHLY and CDR2 is FYNNEI in the germline V gene. The DNA of the CDR3 is TGTGCCAGCAGTGACTCACAGGGGACCTCCTACGAGCAGTACTTC. The encoded protein is CASSDSQGTSYEQYF.

The rearrangement joins TRBV29-1 to TRBJ2-2; D remains ambiguous. Germline V gives CDR1 SQVTM, CDR2 ANQGSEA. V lost 2 bases and J 5 bases, leaving 6 bases between the germline ends. This CDR3 is 12 amino acids long. CDR3 loop: CSVEMATGELFF. In DNA form, the CDR3 reads TGCAGCGTTGAAATGGCAACCGGGGAGCTGTTTTTT.

Only one count was recorded for this clone. The genes are TRBV7-2 and TRBJ2-1, with 11 bases aligning to TRBD2. Germline V lookup: CDR1 SGHTA, CDR2 FQGNSA. V lost 3 bases to trimming and J lost 2 bases; unmatched junction nucleotides: 3. This CDR3 is 16 amino acids long. The CDR3 DNA sequence: TGTGCCAGCAGCTTGACTAGCGGGGCGGCCTACAATGAGCAGTTCTTC. Translated, it gives CASSLTSGAAYNEQFF.